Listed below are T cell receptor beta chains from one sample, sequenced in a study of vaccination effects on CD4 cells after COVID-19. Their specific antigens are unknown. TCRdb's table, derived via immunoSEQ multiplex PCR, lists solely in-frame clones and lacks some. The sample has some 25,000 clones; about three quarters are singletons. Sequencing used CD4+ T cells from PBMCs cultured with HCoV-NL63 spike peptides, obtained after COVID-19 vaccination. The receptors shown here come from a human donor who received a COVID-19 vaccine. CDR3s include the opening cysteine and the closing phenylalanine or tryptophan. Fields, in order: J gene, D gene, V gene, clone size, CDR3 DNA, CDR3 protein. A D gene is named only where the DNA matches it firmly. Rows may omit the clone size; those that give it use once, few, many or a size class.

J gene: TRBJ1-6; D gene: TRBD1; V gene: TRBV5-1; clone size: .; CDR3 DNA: TGCGCCAGCAGCTTCTGGCAGGGGGGTGATTCACCCCTCCACTTT; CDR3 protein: CASSFWQGGDSPLHF
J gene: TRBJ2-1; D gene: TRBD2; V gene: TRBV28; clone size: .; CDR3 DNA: TGTGCCAGCAGTTCCAGTAGCGGGGGGAGCTCCTACAATGAGCAGTTCTTC; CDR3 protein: CASSSSSGGSSYNEQFF
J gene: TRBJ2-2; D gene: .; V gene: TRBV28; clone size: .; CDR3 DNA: TGTGCCAGCAGTTTAGGAGTCGGGGAGCTGTTTTTT; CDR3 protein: CASSLGVGELFF
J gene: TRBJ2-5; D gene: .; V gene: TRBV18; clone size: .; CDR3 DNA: TGTGCCAGCTCACAACCCGGGTACGAGACCCAGTACTTC; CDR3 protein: CASSQPGYETQYF
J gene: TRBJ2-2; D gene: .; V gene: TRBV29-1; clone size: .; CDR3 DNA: TGCAGCGTTGAAAGGACCCTTTCGAACACCGGGGAGCTGTTTTTT; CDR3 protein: CSVERTLSNTGELFF
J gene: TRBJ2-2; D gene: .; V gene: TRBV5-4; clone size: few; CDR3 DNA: TGTGCCAGCAGCTTGGCCTTGGGGCTCACTTACACCGGGGAGCTGTTTTTT; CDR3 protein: CASSLALGLTYTGELFF
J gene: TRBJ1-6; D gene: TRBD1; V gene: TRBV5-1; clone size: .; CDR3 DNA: TGCGCCACCAAGGGACAGGGGAATAATTCACCCCTCCACTTT; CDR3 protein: CATKGQGNNSPLHF
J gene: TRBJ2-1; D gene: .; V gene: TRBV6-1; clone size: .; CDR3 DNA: TGTGCCAGCAGTGAATGGGACCAGAGCAATGAGCAGTTCTTC; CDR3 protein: CASSEWDQSNEQFF
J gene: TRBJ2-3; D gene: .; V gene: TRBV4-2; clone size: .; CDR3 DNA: TGTGCCAGCAGCCAAGATGGAACCCGCACAGATACGCAGTATTTT; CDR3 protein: CASSQDGTRTDTQYF
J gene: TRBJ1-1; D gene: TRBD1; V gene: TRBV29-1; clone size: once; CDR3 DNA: TGCAGCGTTGAGCCGGGACAGGGGGTCCTGAACACTGAAGCTTTCTTT; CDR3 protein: CSVEPGQGVLNTEAFF
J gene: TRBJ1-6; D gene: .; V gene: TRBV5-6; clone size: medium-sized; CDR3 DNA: TGTGCCAGCAGCTTGAGGGTCCGACCGCCGTATAATTCACCCCTCCACTTT; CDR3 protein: CASSLRVRPPYNSPLHF
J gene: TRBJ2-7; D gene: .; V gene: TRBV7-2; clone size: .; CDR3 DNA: TGTGCCAGCAGCTTAGCTCCTCTGAGGGAGCAGTACTTC; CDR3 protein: CASSLAPLREQYF
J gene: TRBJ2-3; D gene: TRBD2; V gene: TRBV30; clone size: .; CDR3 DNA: TGTGCCTGGAGTGGGGCTAGCGGAGACACAGATACGCAGTATTTT; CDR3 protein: CAWSGASGDTDTQYF
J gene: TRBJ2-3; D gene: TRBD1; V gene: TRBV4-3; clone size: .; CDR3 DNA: TGCGCCAGCAGCCATCAGGGGGCCCCAGGAGATACGCAGTATTTT; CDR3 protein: CASSHQGAPGDTQYF
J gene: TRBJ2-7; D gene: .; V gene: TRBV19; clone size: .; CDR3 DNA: TGTGCCAGTAAAGCAGGTCCCTACGAGCAGTACTTC; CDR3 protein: CASKAGPYEQYF
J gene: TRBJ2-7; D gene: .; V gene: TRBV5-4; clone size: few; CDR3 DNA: TGTGCCAGCAGCTTCGCTCCGAGACAAGTTGGGTTCTCCCTCTCCTACGAGCAGTACTTC; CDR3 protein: CASSFAPRQVGFSLSYEQYF
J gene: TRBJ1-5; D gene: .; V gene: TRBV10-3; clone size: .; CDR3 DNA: TGTGCCATCAGTGAGTACAGGGAGGTTGAGCCCCAGCATTTT; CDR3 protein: CAISEYREVEPQHF
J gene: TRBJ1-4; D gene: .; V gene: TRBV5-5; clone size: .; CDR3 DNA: TGTGCCAGCAGCTCGACGACGGGGGAAAAACTGTTTTTT; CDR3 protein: CASSSTTGEKLFF
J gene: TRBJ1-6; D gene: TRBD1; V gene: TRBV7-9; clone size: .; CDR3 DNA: TGTGCCAGCAGCCGCCTCTCAGGGGGCGTTGACTTT; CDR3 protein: CASSRLSGGVDF
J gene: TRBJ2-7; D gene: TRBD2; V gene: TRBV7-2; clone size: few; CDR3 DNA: TGTGCCAGCAGACAAAGCGGGGGGACCGGGTTTCAGTACTTC; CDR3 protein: CASRQSGGTGFQYF
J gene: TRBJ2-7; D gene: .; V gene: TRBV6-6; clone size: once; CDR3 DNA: TGTGCCAGCAGTTCCCAGGGCTACGAGCAGTACTTC; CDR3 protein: CASSSQGYEQYF
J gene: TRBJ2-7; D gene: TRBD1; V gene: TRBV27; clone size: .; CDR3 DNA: TGTGCCAGCAGTTTATCAGGTGGGGCCCGGGACAGGGAATCCTACGAGCAGTACTTC; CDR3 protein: CASSLSGGARDRESYEQYF
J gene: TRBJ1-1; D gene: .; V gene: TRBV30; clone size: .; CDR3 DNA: TGTGCCTGGAGCCACGGGACCACTGAAGCTTTCTTT; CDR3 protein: CAWSHGTTEAFF
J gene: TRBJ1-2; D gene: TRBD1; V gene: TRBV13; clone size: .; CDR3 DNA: TGTGCCAGCAGCGGCGACAGGGGGCAAAACTATGGCTACACCTTC; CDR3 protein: CASSGDRGQNYGYTF
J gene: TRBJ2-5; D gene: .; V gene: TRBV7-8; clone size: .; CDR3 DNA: TGTGCCAGCAGCCCCGTGACTGGTAAATCGGAGACCCAGTACTTC; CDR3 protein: CASSPVTGKSETQYF
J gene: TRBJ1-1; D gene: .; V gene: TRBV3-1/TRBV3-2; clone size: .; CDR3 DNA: TGTGCCAGCAGCCAACTTCGGAACACTGAAGCTTTCTTT; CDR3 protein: CASSQLRNTEAFF
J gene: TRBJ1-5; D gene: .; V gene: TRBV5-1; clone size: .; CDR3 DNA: TGCGCCAGCAGCTTGGCGCAAGATCAGCCCCAGCATTTT; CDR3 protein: CASSLAQDQPQHF
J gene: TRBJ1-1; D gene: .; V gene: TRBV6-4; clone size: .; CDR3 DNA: TGTGCCAGCAGTGAGAACTGGAACACTGAAGCTTTCTTT; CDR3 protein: CASSENWNTEAFF
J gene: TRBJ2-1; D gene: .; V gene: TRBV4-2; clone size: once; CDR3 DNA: TGTGCCAGCAGCCATTGGGGTGGGGAGCAGTTCTTC; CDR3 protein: CASSHWGGEQFF
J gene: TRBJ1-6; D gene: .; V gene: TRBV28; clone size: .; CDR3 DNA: TGTGCCAGCCGAACACAGGGAACCTATAATTCACCCCTCCACTTT; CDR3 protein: CASRTQGTYNSPLHF
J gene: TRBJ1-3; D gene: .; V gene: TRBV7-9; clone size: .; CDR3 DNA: TGTGCCAGCAGCTTAGGGGGACAAGGAAACACCATATATTTT; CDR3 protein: CASSLGGQGNTIYF
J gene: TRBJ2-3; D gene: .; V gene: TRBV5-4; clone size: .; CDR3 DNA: TGTGCCAGCAGCTGGGGCGGAAGCACAGATACGCAGTATTTT; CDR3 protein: CASSWGGSTDTQYF
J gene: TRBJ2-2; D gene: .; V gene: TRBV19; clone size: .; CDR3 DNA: TGTGCCAGTAGCCTCTGGGGGGTGGGACAGACGAACACCGGGGAGCTGTTTTTT; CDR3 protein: CASSLWGVGQTNTGELFF
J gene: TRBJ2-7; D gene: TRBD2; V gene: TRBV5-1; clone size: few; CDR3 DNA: TGCGCCAGCAGAACCTCGGGACTAGACTACGAGCAGTACTTC; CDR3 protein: CASRTSGLDYEQYF
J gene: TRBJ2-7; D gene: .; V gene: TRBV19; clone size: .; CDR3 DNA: TGTGCCAGTAGTAGGTCAGGGACCTACGAGCAGTACTTC; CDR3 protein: CASSRSGTYEQYF
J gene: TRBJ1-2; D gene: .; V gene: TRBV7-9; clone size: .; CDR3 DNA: TGTGCCAGCAGCTTGTCCATTAACTATGGCTACACCTTC; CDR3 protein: CASSLSINYGYTF
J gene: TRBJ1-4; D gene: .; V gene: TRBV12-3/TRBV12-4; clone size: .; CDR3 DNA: TGTGCCAGCAGTTCCATCAATGAAAAACTGTTTTTT; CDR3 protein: CASSSINEKLFF